The T cell receptor (beta chain) described here comes from a study of blood T cell repertoires in COVID-19. Turning to the study itself: Samples came from the United States, Italy and Spain, spanning acute and convalescent COVID-19.

Generated by immunoSEQ multiplex PCR, the TCRdb table keeps only in-frame clones and is missing some. Among some 250,000 clones listed, 75% to 85% were seen once. The sequence came from a woman aged 55-69 years with active or convalescent COVID-19. Sample: peripheral blood.

The CDR3 DNA follows: TGTGCCAGCAGTTACGACTTTAGCGGGGGGACATACTCCTACGAGCAGTACTTC. This translates into CASSYDFSGGTYSYEQYF. This chain joins TRBV6-2 or TRBV6-3 and TRBJ2-7; 10 bases agree with TRBD2. Germline V lookup: CDR1 MNHEY, CDR2 SVGEGT. The CDR3 runs 18 residues. The junction had 10 bases not matched to a gene; V was cut back by 2 bases and J by 0 bases.